This TCR beta chain was sequenced in a study of CD8 T cells in ankylosing spondylitis. In this sample, this clonotype turned up a few times. One entry per CDR3 protein, called by TCRdb with MiXCR from the 5' RACE reads. The table has approximately 150,000 distinct CDR3 sequences, around a third seen once. Germline loops: CDR1 MNHEY, CDR2 SVGAGI. V lost 4 bases to trimming and J lost 3 bases; unmatched junction nucleotides: 9. The CDR3 loop spans 15 amino acids. This receptor was taken from a male donor with ankylosing spondylitis. V and J are TRBV6-5 and TRBJ2-7; 7 positions agree with TRBD1. The sample consisted of synovial fluid, either unsorted or a sorted T cell fraction (not recorded which). The CDR3 DNA reads as TGTGCCAGCAGTTCAGCCCGACAGGGCAACTACGAGCAGTACTTC. It specifies CASSSARQGNYEQYF.